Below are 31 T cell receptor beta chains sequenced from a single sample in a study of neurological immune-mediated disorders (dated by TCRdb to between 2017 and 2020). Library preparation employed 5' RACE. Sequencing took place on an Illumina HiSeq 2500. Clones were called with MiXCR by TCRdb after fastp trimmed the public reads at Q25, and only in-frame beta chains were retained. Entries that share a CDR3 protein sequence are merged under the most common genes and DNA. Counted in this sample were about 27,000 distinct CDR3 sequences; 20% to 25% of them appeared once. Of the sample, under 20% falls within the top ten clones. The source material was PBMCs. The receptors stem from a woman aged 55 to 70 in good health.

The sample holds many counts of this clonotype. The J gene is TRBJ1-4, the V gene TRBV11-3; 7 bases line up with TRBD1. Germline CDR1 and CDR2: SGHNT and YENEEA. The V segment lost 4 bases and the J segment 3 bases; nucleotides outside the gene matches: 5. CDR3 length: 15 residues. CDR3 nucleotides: TGTGCCAGCAGCTCCCCGGGACAGCCTAATGAAAAACTGTTTTTT. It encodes CASSSPGQPNEKLFF.

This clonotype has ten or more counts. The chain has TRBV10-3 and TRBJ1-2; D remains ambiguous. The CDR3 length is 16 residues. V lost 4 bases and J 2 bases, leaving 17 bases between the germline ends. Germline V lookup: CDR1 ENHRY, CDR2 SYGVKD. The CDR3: CAISGPGKGHNYGYTF. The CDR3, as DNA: TGTGCCATCAGTGGTCCTGGGAAGGGTCACAACTATGGCTACACCTTC.

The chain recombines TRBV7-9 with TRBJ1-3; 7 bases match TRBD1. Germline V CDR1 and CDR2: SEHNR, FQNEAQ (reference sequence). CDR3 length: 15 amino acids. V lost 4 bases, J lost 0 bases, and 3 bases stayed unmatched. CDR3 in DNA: TGTGCCAGCAGCTCGGACAGGATCTCTGGAAACACCATATATTTT. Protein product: CASSSDRISGNTIYF.

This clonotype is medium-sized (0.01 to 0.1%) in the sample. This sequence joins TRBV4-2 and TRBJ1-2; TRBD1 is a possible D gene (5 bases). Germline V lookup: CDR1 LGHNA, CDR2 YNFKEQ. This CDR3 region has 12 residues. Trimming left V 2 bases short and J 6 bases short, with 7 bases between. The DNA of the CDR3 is TGTGCCAGCAGCCAAAACAGGAATGGCTACACCTTC. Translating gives CASSQNRNGYTF.

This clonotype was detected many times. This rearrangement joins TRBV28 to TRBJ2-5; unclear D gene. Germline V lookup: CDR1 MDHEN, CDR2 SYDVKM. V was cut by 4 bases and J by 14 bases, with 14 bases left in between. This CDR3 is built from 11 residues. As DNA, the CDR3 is TGTGCCAGCAGTTGGGGTGCGGTGCCATACTTC. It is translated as CASSWGAVPYF.

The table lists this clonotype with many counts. The CDR3 DNA reads TGTGCCAGCAGCGTAGACGGCCGCTCCTACAATGAGCAGTTCTTC. Translated: CASSVDGRSYNEQFF. The rearrangement links TRBV9 to TRBJ2-1, with unresolved D. Trimming left V 0 bases short and J 0 bases short, with 7 bases between. CDR3 length equals 15 residues. Germline values: CDR1 SGDLS, CDR2 YYNGEE. Variable domain in full (rest from reference TRBV9 and TRBJ2-1): DSGVTQTPKHLITATGQRVTLRCSPRSGDLSVYWYQQSLDQGLQFLIQYYNGEERAKGNILERFSAQQFPDLHSELNLSSLELGDSALYFCASSVDGRSYNEQFFGPGTRLTVL.

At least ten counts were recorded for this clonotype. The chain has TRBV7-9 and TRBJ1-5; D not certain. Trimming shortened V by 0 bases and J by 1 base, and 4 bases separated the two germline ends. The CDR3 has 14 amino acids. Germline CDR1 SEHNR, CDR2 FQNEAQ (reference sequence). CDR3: CASSLAGSNQPQHF. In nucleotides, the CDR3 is TGTGCCAGCAGCTTAGCGGGAAGCAATCAGCCCCAGCATTTT.

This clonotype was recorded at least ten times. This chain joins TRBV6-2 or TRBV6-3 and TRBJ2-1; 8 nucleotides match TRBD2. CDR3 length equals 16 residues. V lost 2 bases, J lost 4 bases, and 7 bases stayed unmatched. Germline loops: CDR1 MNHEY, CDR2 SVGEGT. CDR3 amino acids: CASSYRGLGFYNEQFF. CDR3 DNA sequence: TGTGCCAGCAGTTACAGGGGACTAGGTTTTTACAATGAGCAGTTCTTC.

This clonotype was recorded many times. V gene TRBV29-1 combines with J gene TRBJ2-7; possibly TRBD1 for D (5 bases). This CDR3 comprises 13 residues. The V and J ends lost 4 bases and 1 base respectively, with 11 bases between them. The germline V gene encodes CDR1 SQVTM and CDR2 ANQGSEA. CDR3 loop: CSVVIQGSYEQYF. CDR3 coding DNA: TGCAGCGTTGTAATTCAGGGATCCTACGAGCAGTACTTC.

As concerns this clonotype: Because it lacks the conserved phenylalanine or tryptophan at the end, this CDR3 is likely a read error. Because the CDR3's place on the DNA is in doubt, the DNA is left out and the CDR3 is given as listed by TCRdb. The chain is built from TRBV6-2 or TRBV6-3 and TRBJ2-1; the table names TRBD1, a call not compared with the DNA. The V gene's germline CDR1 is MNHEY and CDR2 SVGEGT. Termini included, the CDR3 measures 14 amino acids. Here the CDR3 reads CASRQVTSYNEQCY.

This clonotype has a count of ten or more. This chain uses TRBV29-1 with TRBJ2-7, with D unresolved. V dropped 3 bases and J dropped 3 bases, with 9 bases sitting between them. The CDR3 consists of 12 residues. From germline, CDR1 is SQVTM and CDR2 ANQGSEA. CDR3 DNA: TGCAGCGTTGATTACACAAACTACGAGCAGTACTTC. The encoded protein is CSVDYTNYEQYF.

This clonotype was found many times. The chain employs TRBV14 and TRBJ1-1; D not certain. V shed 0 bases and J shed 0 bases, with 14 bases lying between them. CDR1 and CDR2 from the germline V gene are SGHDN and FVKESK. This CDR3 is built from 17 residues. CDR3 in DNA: TGTGCCAGCAGCCAAGATTTGTACGGCCGGATGAACACTGAAGCTTTCTTT. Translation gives CASSQDLYGRMNTEAFF.

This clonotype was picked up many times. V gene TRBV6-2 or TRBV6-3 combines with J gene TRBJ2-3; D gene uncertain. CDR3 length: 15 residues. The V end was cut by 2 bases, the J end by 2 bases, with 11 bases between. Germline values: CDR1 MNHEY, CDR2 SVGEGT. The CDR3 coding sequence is TGTGCCAGCAGTTACGGGTCTTTCCCCACAGATACGCAGTATTTT. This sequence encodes CASSYGSFPTDTQYF.

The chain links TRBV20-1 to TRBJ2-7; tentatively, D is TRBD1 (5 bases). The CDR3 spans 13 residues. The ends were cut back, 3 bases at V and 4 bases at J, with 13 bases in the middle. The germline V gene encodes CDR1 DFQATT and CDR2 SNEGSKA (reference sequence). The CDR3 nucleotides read TGCAGTGCTAGTAAGTCGACAGCTTACGAGCAGTACTTC. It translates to CSASKSTAYEQYF.

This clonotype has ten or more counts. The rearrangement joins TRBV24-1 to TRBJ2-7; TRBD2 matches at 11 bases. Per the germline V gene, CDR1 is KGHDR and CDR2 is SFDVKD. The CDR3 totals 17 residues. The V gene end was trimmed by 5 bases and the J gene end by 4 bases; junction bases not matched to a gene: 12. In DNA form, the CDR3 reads TGTGCCACCAGTGGAAAGTCTGAGAGACTAGCGGGGTACGAGCAGTACTTC. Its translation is CATSGKSERLAGYEQYF.

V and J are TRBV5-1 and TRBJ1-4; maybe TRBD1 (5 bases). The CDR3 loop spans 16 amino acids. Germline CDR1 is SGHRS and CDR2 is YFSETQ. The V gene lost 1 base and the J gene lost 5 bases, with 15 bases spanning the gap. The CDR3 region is CASSLRPGTENEKLFF. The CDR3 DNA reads TGCGCCAGCAGCTTGAGACCCGGGACCGAAAATGAAAAACTGTTTTTT.

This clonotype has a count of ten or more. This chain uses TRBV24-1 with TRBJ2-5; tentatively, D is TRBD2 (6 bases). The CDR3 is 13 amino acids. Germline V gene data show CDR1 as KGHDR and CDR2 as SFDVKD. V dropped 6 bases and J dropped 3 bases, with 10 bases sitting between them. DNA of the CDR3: TGTGCCACCAGTAGCCCGGGAGAAGAGACCCAGTACTTC. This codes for CATSSPGEETQYF.

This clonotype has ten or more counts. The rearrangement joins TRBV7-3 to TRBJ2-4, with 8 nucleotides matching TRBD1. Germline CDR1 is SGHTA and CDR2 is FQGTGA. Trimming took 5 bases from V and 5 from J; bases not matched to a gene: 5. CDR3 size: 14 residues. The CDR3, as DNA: TGTGCCAGCAGCGCAGGACAGGGTGAAAACATTCAGTACTTC. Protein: CASSAGQGENIQYF.

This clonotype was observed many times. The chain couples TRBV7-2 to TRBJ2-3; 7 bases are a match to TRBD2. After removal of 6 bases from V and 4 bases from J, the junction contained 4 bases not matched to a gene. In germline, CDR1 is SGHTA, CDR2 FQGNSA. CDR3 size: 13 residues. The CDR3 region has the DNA TGTGCCAGCAGTTCTGGGGGGGCAGATACGCAGTATTTT. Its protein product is CASSSGGADTQYF.

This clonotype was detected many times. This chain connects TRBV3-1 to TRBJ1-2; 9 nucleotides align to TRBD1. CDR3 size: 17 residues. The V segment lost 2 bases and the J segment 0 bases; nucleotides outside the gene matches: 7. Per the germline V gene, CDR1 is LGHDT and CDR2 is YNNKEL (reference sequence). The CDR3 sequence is CASSQRSWTGANYGYTF. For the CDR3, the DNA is TGTGCCAGCAGCCAAAGGAGCTGGACAGGGGCTAACTATGGCTACACCTTC.

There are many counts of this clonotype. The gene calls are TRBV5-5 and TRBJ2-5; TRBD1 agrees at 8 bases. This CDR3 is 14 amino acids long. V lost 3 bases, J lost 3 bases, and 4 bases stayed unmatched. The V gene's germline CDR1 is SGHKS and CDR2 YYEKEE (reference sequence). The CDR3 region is CASSSGQGEETQYF. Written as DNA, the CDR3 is TGTGCCAGCAGCTCCGGACAGGGAGAAGAGACCCAGTACTTC.

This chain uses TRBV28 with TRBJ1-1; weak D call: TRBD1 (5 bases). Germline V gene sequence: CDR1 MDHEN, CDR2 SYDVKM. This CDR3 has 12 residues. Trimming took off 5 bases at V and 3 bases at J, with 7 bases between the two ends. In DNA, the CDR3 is TGTGCCAGCAGTCCAGGGCACACTGAAGCTTTCTTT. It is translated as CASSPGHTEAFF.

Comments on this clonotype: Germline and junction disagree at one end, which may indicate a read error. The CDR3 reads CASSLGPRDLKTEAFF. The CDR3 DNA reads as TGCGCCAGCAGCTTGGGACCGCGAGACCTGAAGACTGAAGCTTTCTTC. The chain joins TRBV5-1 to TRBJ1-1; D remains ambiguous. Germline V CDR1 and CDR2: SGHRS, YFSETQ. The CDR3 contains 16 residues.

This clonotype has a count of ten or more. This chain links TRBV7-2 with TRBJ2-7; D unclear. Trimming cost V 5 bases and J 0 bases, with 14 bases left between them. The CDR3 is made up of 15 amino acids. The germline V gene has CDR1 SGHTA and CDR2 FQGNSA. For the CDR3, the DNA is TGTGCCAGCAGCCAGACGGCTAAAAGCTCCTACGAGCAGTACTTC. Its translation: CASSQTAKSSYEQYF.

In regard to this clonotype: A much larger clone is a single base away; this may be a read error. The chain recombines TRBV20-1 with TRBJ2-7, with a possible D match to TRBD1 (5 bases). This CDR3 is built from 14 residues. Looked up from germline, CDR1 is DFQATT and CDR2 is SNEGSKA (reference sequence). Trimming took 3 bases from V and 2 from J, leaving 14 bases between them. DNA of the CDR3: TGCAGTGCTAGGGGCAGGGCTAACCCCTACGAGCAGTACTTC. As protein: CSARGRANPYEQYF.

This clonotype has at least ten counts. CDR3 residues: CASRSTGRNNSPLHF. The CDR3 DNA is TGTGCCAGCAGATCGACAGGGAGGAATAATTCACCCCTCCACTTT. J is TRBJ1-6 and V is TRBV6-2 or TRBV6-3, with 7 positions matching TRBD1. CDR1 is MNHEY, CDR2 SVGEGT, per germline. Trimming at V came to 6 bases and at J to 5 bases, leaving 7 bases not matched to a gene. The CDR3 is 15 amino acids.

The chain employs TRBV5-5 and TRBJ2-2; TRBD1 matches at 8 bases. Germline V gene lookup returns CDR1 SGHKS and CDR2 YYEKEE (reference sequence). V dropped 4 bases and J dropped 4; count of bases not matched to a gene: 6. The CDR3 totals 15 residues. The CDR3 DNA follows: TGTGCCAGCAGCATCCGGGACAGGCCCACCGGGGAGCTGTTTTTT. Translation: CASSIRDRPTGELFF.

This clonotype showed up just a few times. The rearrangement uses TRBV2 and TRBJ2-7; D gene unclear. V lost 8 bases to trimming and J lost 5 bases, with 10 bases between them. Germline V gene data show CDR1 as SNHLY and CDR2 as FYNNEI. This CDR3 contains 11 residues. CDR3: CASAQRHEQYF. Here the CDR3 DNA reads TGTGCCAGCGCCCAACGTCACGAGCAGTACTTC.

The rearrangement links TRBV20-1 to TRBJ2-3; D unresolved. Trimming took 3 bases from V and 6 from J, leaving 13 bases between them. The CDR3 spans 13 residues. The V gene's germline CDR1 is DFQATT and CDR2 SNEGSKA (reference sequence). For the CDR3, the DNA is TGCAGTGCTAGTAGTGGGATCGGTGATACGCAGTATTTT. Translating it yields CSASSGIGDTQYF.

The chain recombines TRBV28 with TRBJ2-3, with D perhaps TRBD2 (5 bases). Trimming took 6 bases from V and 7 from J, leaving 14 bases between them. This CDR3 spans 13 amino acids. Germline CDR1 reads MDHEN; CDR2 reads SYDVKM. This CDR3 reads CASSAAAPNTQYF. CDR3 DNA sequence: TGTGCCAGCAGCGCAGCGGCACCCAATACGCAGTATTTT. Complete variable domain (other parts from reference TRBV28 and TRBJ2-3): DVKVTQSSRYLVKRTGEKVFLECVQDMDHENMFWYRQDPGLGLRLIYFSYDVKMKEKGDIPEGYSVSREKKERFSLILESASTNQTSMYLCASSAAAPNTQYFGPGTRLTVL.

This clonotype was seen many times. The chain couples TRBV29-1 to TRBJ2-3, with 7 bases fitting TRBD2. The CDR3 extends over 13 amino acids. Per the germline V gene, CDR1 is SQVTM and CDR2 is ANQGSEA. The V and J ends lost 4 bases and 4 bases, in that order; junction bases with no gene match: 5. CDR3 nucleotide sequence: TGCAGCGTTGCTGGGGGGAGGGCAGATACGCAGTATTTT. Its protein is CSVAGGRADTQYF.